Listed here is a single TCR beta chain. Its antigen remains unknown. CDR3 length: 15 amino acids. CDR1 is SGDLS and CDR2 is YYNGEE in the germline V gene. V was cut by 0 bases and J by 3 bases, with 13 bases left in between. The source of the sample is a study of T cell responses to AZD1222 COVID-19 vaccine. At the level of the study: The study pooled second doses at about 4 or about 12 weeks. Study-level findings and limits: The donor cohort was predominantly white British with a female majority, and clonal diversity may have been underestimated. Spike-specific TCR breadth rose after two AZD1222 doses, and depth rose as well. It was only after the peak T cell response that any repertoires were sampled.

TCRdb keeps only in-frame clones here, not all; method: immunoSEQ multiplex PCR. The sample contains about 83,000 clones, roughly 82% of which appear only once. This specimen consisted of peripheral blood, obtained on day 0 of AZD1222 vaccination. This rearrangement joins TRBV9 to TRBJ2-7; unclear D gene. The TCR originated in an adult in good health. The CDR3 coding sequence is TGTGCCAGCAGCGTAGAGGGCTCGTACAACTACGAGCAGTACTTC. Its protein is CASSVEGSYNYEQYF.